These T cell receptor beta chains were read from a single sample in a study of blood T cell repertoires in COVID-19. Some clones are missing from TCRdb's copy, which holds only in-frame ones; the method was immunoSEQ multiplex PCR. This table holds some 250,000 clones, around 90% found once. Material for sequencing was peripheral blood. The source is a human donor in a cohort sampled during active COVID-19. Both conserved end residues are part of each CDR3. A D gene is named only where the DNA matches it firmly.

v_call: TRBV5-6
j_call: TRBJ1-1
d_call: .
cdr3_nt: TGTGCCAGCAGCTTCATTGGGCCCGGGGGAGCTGAAGCTTTCTTT
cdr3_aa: CASSFIGPGGAEAFF

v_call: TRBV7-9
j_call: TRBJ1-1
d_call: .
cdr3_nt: TGTGCCAGCAGCTCGGACTTCGGGGGCACTGAAGCTTTCTTT
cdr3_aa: CASSSDFGGTEAFF

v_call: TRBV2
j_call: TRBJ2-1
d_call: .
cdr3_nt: TGTGCCAGCAGGGGGCTGAGGAATGAGCAGTTCTTC
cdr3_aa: CASRGLRNEQFF

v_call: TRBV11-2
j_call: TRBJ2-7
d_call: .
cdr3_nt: TGTGCCAGCAGCTTGCGGTGGAGGGACAGAAATCGCTACGAGCAGTACTTC
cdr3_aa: CASSLRWRDRNRYEQYF

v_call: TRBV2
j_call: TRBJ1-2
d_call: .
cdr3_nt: TGTGCCAGCAGGCTAGCGAGGGACGGCCCGCGGGGCTACACCTTC
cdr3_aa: CASRLARDGPRGYTF

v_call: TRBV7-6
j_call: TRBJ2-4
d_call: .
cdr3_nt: TGTGCCAGCAGCCAGATTCCGGGAAACATTCAGTACTTC
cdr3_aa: CASSQIPGNIQYF

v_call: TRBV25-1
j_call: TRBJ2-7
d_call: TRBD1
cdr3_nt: TGTGCCAGCAGTACACCCGGGACAGGGGGCGAGCAGTACTTC
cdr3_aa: CASSTPGTGGEQYF

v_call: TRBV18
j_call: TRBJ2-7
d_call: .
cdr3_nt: TGTGCCAGCTCACAAATGGTCACAGGGATCGGGAACGAGCAGTACTTC
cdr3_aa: CASSQMVTGIGNEQYF

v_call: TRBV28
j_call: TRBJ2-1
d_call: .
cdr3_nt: TGTGCCAGCAGTTTAATCAGATACAATGAGCAGTTCTTC
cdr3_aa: CASSLIRYNEQFF

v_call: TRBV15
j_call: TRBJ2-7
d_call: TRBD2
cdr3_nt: TGTGCCACCAGCGGGGTGGAGCGGGGTCGGTACGAGCAGTACTTC
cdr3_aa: CATSGVERGRYEQYF

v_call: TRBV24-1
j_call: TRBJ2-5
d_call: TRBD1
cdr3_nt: TGTGCCACCAGAGGACAGGGCCAGGGGGCCCAGTACTTC
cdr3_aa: CATRGQGQGAQYF

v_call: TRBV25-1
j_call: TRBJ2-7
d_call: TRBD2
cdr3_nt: TGTGCCAGCAGTGAGACAGCGGGGGGCCCCTCCTACGAGCAGTACTTC
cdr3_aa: CASSETAGGPSYEQYF

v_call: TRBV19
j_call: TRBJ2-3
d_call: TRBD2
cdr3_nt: TGTGCCAGTAGTTGGGGCGGCGGGAGCGTTTGGGCAGATACGCAGTATTTT
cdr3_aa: CASSWGGGSVWADTQYF

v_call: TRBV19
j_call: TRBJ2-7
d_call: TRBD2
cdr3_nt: TGTGCCAGTAGTCTGGGGCGACTAGCGGGGGGAGCCTACGAGCAGTACTTC
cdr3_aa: CASSLGRLAGGAYEQYF